Sequencing of this TCR beta chain was carried out in a study of vaccination and CD4 T cells after COVID-19 (dated by TCRdb to 2021 to 2024). Background on the whole study: SARS-CoV-2 positivity had been established in the convalescent patients by nasal swab PCR, and mild disease was recorded in roughly ten of these patients and severe disease in one. The convalescent cohort included six males and four females, with two Hispanic individuals, seven Caucasians, two Asians and one multiracial person. Two doses of either the Pfizer-BioNTech BNT162b2 vaccine (n=8) or the Moderna mRNA-1273 vaccine (n=2) were administered to participants. Post-COVID blood samples from convalescent patients were collected a median of approximately 100 days after diagnosis, with a range of roughly 30 to 170 days. The time from the second vaccine dose to post-vaccine blood sampling had a median of roughly 70 days and ranged from about 14 to 241 days. Culture stimuli were overlapping spike peptide pools from SARS-CoV-2 and from the common cold coronaviruses HCoV-NL63, HCoV-OC43 and HCoV-229E. As controls, cultures received a CEFX viral epitope pool (the positive control), an HIV-1 Nef peptide pool (the negative control), or no peptide at all. In approximately ten COVID-19 convalescent patients and several infection-naive healthy vaccine recipients, the spike-specific CD4+ TCR repertoire before mRNA vaccination was compared with the repertoire after mRNA vaccination. Points the paper makes about the study in general: Of the vaccine-specific clones found in convalescent patients, nearly all (304 of 307) were mono-reactive for SARS-CoV-2 spike instead of being cross-reactive with common cold coronaviruses. The number of convalescent patients in the study was relatively small, and the study did not examine early timepoints following natural infection. Among convalescent patients, a median about 86% of the SARS-CoV-2-reactive clones seen after vaccination appeared only after vaccination, which suggests priming specific to the vaccine. The median count of SARS-CoV-2-reactive clonotypes went up from approximately 22 after infection to more than 30 after vaccination, although the change was not significant.

Reading the label with the study, this specimen's treatment or condition is: approximately nine-day PBMC culture with coronavirus spike peptide pools or control peptides (ViraFEST assay). The ViraFEST assay was used in the study, in which antigen-specific T cells were expanded with peptide pools and expanded clonotypes were subsequently identified by TCR sequencing. The positive SARS-CoV-2 PCR tests of the convalescent patients were dated from March to December 2020, before the Alpha, Beta and Delta variants emerged in the United States. Each well held fewer than 2.5 million PBMCs cultured with roughly 10 ug/ml peptide pools in IMDM containing about 5% human AB serum and approximately 10 IU/ml IL-2. On days 3 and 7, half of the culture medium was replaced with fresh IL-2-containing medium. CD4+ T cells were isolated after 10 days of culture through negative selection using the EasySep CD4+ T cell isolation kit. Ficoll-Paque Plus gradient centrifugation was used to isolate PBMCs from whole blood, and the isolated PBMCs were then either used fresh or cryopreserved at -140C. In general, triplicate wells were set up for every culture condition.

Library creation used PCR. DNA from cultured CD4+ T cells was subjected to TCR sequencing with the Oncomine TCR Beta short-read assay at the Johns Hopkins FTIC core. The QIAamp micro DNA kit was used to extract genomic DNA from the cultured CD4+ T cells. Oncomine TCR Beta libraries from cultured CD4+ T cells were pooled using unique dual indexes and sequenced on an Illumina iSeq 100. In the paper's pipeline: Non-productive sequences were removed, and CDR3s that did not start with C, did not end with F or W, or were shorter than 7 amino acids were discarded. The MANAFEST web application identified antigen-specific clonotypes by comparing peptide-stimulated wells against reference wells and other culture wells. Positive clones required FDR below 0.05, an odds ratio above 5, and productive frequency above 0.1% in at least two of three replicate wells. A clonotype counted as cross-reactive if it showed significant expansion both in the SARS-CoV-2 spike wells and in at least one common cold coronavirus spike condition. Similarity between CDR3 sequences was evaluated in R version 3.6.1 using Levenshtein distances (stringdist) and unrooted phylogenetic trees (ape). The public reads were quality trimmed at Q25 with fastp and then assembled into clones with MiXCR by TCRdb, keeping productive beta chains. Rows with one shared CDR3 protein collapse into an entry with the most common genes and DNA. These V and J calls derive from TCRdb rather than the authors' analysis. The sample table holds about 10,000 distinct CDR3 sequences, of which more than 25% were seen once. Of the sample, 23% falls within the top ten clones.

This clonotype has just a few counts. Its cognate antigen has yet to be identified. Base qualities are not recorded, but no much larger clone differs from it by a single base. V is trimmed back by 5 bases and J by 3 bases, and the junction contains 6 bases that no gene match accounts for. As encoded in the germline V gene, CDR1 is SGHNT while CDR2 is YENEEA. From the cysteine through the phenylalanine, the CDR3 covers 14 amino acids. Only the CDR3 region is kept as DNA, spanning 42 bases read in frame from base 1. Sequencing used cultured CD4+ T cells from blood. The chain links TRBV11-3 with TRBJ2-5; 7 bases in the junction line up with TRBD1. This TCR came from a human donor with COVID-19. This receptor has the CDR3 CASSPRTGKETQYF. The sequence in DNA is TGTGCCAGCAGCCCCCGGACAGGCAAAGAGACCCAGTACTTC.